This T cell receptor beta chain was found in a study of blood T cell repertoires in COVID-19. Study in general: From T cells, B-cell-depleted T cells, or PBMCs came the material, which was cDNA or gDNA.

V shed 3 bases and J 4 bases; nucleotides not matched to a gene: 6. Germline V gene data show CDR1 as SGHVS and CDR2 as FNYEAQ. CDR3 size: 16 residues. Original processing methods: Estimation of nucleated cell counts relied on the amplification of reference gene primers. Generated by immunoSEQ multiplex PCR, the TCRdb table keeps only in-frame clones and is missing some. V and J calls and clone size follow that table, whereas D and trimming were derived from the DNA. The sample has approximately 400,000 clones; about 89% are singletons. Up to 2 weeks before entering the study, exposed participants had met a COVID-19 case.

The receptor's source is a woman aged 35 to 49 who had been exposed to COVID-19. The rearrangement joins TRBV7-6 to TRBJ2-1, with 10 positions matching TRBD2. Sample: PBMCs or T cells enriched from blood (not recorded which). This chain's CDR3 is CASSLIRLAGYNEQFF. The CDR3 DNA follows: TGTGCCAGCAGCTTGATACGACTAGCGGGTTACAATGAGCAGTTCTTC.